This T cell receptor beta chain was found in a study of blood T cells in healthy people across ages. General study findings and limits: Versus aged donors, long-lived donors had higher diversity and more naive CD4+ cells. Per million T cells, TCR beta diversity dropped roughly linearly as age increased.

About this clonotype itself: What it recognizes is unknown.

Alongside a J-beta primer mix, a sample-barcoded 5' primer served in a second PCR lasting roughly 7 to 11 cycles. TCRdb used MiXCR to reprocess the 5' RACE reads, holding one entry per CDR3 protein. The data hold 550,000 to 650,000 distinct CDR3 sequences, with around 27% observed a single time. The CDR3 extends over 13 amino acids. Germline V gives CDR1 MNHEY, CDR2 SMNVEV (reference sequence). Trimming took 4 bases from V and 11 from J, leaving 17 bases between them. These same data were also listed under a study on T cells of mothers and their children. That source reports: It was through the M1S primer of the second PCR that sample barcodes and 2-4 random nucleotides were added.

The TCR was taken from a boy aged 2 to 9 in good health. The specimen was blood. The chain links TRBV27 to TRBJ1-1; possible D gene TRBD1, 5 bases. CDR3 bases: TGTGCCAGCAGTTCGGGACGGAGGTTCGACGCTTTCTTT. The encoded protein is CASSSGRRFDAFF.